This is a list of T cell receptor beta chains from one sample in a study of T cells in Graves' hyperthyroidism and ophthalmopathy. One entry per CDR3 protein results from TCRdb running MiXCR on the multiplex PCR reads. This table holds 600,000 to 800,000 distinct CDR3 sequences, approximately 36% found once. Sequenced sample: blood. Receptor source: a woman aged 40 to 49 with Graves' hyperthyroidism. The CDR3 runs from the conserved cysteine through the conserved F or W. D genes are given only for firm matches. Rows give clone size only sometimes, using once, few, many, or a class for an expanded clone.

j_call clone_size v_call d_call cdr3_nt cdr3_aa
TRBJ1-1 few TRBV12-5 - TGTGCTAGTGGCCTAGCCATGAACACTGAAGCTTTCTTT CASGLAMNTEAFF
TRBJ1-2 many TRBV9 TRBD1 TGTGCCAGCAGCGTTCGCCCGCTATACGGGACAGCTAACTATGGCTACACCTTC CASSVRPLYGTANYGYTF
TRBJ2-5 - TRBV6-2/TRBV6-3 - TGTGCCAGCGGTAACGGTCAAGAGACCCAGTACTTC CASGNGQETQYF
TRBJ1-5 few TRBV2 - TGTGCCAGCGAGGGGGGTAGCAATCAGCCCCAGCATTTT CASEGGSNQPQHF
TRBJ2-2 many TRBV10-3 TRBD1 TGTGCCATCAGCGAAATGGGACAGGGCGGCACCGGGGAGCTGTTTTTT CAISEMGQGGTGELFF
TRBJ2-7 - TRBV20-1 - TGCAGTGCTATGTCAGGGGAGGTCTCCTACGAGCAGTACTTC CSAMSGEVSYEQYF
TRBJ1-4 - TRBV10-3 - TGTGCCATCAGAACCGCCGGGACTAGCGGGGGGGCCAGGTTAATAAGGGAAAAACTGCTTTTT CAIRTAGTSGGARLIREKLLF
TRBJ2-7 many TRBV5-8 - TGTGCCAGCAGCAAAGGACCTGAGGGCGTGCAGTACTTC CASSKGPEGVQYF
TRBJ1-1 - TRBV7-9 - TGTGCCAGCAGCTTAGGCAGGGGAGGGTACACTGAAGCTTTCTTT CASSLGRGGYTEAFF
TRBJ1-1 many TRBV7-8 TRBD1 TGTGCCAGCAGCTTAATGGGACAGGGGGTGAAGGACACTGAAGCTTTCTTT CASSLMGQGVKDTEAFF
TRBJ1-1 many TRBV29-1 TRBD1 TGCAGCGTTAAACAGGGGAAGAGAACTGAAGCTTTCTTT CSVKQGKRTEAFF
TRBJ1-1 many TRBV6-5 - TGTGCCAGCAGTTACCGACTGGAAGCTTTCTTT CASSYRLEAFF
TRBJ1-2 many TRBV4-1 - TGCGCCAGCAGCCAAGATCCCTTCTATGGCTACACCTTC CASSQDPFYGYTF
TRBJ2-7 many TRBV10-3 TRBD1 TGTGCCATCAGTGAGTCCGGAAACAGGGGTCCTTTATCGCAGTACTTC CAISESGNRGPLSQYF
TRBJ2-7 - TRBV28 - TGTGCCAGCAGCTCCGGGCCTCCAGGCACCTACGAGCAGTACTTC CASSSGPPGTYEQYF
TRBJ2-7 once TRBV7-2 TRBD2 TGTGCCAGCAGAGGCTCTAGCGGGGGTAGTCCCTACGAGCAGTACTTC CASRGSSGGSPYEQYF
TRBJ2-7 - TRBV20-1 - TGCAGTGCTAGAGTGGGAGCAGGGGACGAGCAGTACTTC CSARVGAGDEQYF
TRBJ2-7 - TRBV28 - TGTGCCAGCAGCCCTGTCTTCTACGAGCAGTACTTC CASSPVFYEQYF
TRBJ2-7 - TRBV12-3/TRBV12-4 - TGTGCCAGCAGGCATGGCTACGAGCAGTACTTC CASRHGYEQYF
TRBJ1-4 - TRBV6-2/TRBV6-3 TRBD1 TGTGCCAGCAGTCGGACAGGATGGAGGGAAAAACTGTTTTTT CASSRTGWREKLFF
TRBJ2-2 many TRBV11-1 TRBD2 TGTGCCAGCAGCTTATACACTAGCGCATCCACCGGGGAGCTGTTTTTT CASSLYTSASTGELFF
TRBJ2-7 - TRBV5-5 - TGTGCCAGCAGCTTGGATTTACAGAGCTCCTACGAGCAGTACTTC CASSLDLQSSYEQYF
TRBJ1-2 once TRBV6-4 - TGTGCCAGCACCTCAGTGGGGGCGGGCTATGGCTACACCTTC CASTSVGAGYGYTF
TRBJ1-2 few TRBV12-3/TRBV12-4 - TGTGCCAGCAGTCCAGGTGCTCCCGCTAACTATGGCTACACCTTC CASSPGAPANYGYTF
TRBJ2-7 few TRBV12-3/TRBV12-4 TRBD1 TGTGCCAGCAGGACCGGGACAGCGGCCCTCGAGCAGTACTTC CASRTGTAALEQYF
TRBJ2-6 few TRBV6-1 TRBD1 TGTGCCAGCAGTGACGGCCTTTTCGGACAGGGAGTAGCTGGGGCCAACGTCCTGACTTTC CASSDGLFGQGVAGANVLTF
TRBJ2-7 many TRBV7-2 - TGTGCCAGCAGCTTACATAGCCCCCCGGCCTCCGAGCAGTACTTC CASSLHSPPASEQYF
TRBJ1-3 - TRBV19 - TGTGCCAGTAGTACGAGACGATTCGACCCCTCTGGAAACACCATATATTTT CASSTRRFDPSGNTIYF
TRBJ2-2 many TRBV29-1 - TGCAGCGTAGGTGGGGCAGACACCGGGGAGCTGTTTTTT CSVGGADTGELFF
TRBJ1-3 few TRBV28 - TGTGCCAGCAGCTGGGGTCACAGCTCTGGAAACACCATATATTTT CASSWGHSSGNTIYF
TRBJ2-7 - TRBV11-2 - TGTGCCGGCAGCCTGCGGAGCTACGAGCAGTACTTC CAGSLRSYEQYF
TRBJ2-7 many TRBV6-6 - TGTGCCAGCAGTTACGCCCTAGGCTACGAGCAGTACTTC CASSYALGYEQYF
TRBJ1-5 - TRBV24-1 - TGTGCCACCAGTGATTCCAGCGGGAATCTGCATTTT CATSDSSGNLHF
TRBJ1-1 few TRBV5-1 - TGCGCCAGCAGCTTGGTTTTCGCAGGCAAAGCTTTCTTT CASSLVFAGKAFF
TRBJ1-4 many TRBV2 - TGTGCCAGCAGTGAGAGCGTCACTAATGAAAAACTGTTTTTT CASSESVTNEKLFF
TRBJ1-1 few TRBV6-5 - TGTGCCAGCAGTTACAAGCCCAGGGGAGCAGGAGAAGCTTTCTTT CASSYKPRGAGEAFF
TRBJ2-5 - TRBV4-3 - TGCGCCAGCAGCCAACGACGGGGCCGGTTCGCCCAGTACTTC CASSQRRGRFAQYF
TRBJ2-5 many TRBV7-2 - TGTGCCAGCAGCTTCCTCGACAGGCAAGAGACCCAGTACTTC CASSFLDRQETQYF
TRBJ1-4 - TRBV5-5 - TGTGCCAGCAGCTTGGCGGTGAATGAAAAACTGTTTTTT CASSLAVNEKLFF
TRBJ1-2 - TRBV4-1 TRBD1 TGCGCCAGCAGCCAAGATCCTAAGGGGGCGGGTGGCTACACCTTC CASSQDPKGAGGYTF
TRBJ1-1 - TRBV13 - TGTGCCAGCAGCAAGCTACAGAACACTGAAGCTTTCTTT CASSKLQNTEAFF
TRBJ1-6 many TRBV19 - TGTGCCAGTACAGATGGGGGGGGACCGTCCTCACCCCTCCACTTT CASTDGGGPSSPLHF
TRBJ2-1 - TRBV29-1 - TGCAGCGTTGGTGCGTACAATGAGCAGTTCTTC CSVGAYNEQFF
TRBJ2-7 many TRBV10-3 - TGTGCCATCAGTGAGTCGTACAGCTCCTACGAGCAGTACTTC CAISESYSSYEQYF
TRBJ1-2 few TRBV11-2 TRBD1 TGTGCCAGCAGCCAGGACCGACAGGGAGCTAACTATGGCTACACCTTC CASSQDRQGANYGYTF
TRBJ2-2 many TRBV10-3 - TGTGCCATCAGTGGGGGCCGCTCGAACACCGGGGAGCTGTTTTTT CAISGGRSNTGELFF
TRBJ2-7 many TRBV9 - TGTGCCAGCAGCGTAGGGGGCTTTAGCCACGAGCAGTACTTC CASSVGGFSHEQYF
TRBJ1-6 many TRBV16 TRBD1 TGTGCCAGCAGACCCGGGACAGGGGGTAATTCACCCCTCCACTTT CASRPGTGGNSPLHF
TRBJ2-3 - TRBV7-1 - TGTGCCAGCAGCTCAAAAGATACGCAGTATTTT CASSSKDTQYF
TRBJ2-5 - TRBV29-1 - TGCAGCGTATTAGCCGGGGATGCGGCCCAGTACTTC CSVLAGDAAQYF
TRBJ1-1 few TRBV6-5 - TGTGCCAGCACCTATGGGGGAGGGTGGAACACTGAAGCTTTCTTT CASTYGGGWNTEAFF
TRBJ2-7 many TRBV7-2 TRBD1 TGTGCCAGCAGCCTCCAACGACAGGGGCCGTACTTC CASSLQRQGPYF
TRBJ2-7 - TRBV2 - TGTGCCAGGAGGATGAATGAGCAGTACTTC CARRMNEQYF
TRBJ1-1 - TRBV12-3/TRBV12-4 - TGTGCCAGCAGCCAAGCGAACTCTGAAGCTTTCTTT CASSQANSEAFF
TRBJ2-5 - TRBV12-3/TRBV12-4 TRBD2 TGTGCCAGCACCCTCGGGCTAGCGGGAGGAGAGAGCCAGTACTTC CASTLGLAGGESQYF
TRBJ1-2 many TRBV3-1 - TGTGCCAGCAGCCAAGATGTTGGACCTAACTATGGCTACACCTTC CASSQDVGPNYGYTF
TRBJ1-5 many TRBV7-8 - TGTGCCAGCAGCCGAGTAACAGGGTACGAACAGCCCCAGCATTTT CASSRVTGYEQPQHF
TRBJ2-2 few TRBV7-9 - TGTGCCAGCAGCCCAGCACGACAACCCCTCGGGTCCGGGGAGCTGTTTTTT CASSPARQPLGSGELFF
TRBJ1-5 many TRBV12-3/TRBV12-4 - TGTGCCAGCAGCTTAGGAGGACAGTCTAGCAATCAGCCCCAGCATTTT CASSLGGQSSNQPQHF
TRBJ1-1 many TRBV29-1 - TGCAGCGTTGAATCCCAGGGGAACACTGAAGCTTTCTTT CSVESQGNTEAFF